This T cell receptor beta chain was found in a study of cytomegalovirus exposure and HLA in healthy donors. The PCR had 60 Vbeta and 13 Jbeta primers. In the study's own analysis: Later analysis identified approximately 80 million unique TCR beta chains, 9 million to 13 million shared. TCRdb's table, derived via immunoSEQ multiplex PCR, lists solely in-frame clones and lacks some. The V and J calls and clone size were taken over from that table, and D and trimming were inferred from the DNA. The sample records 160,000 or so clones, 80% to 90% being singletons. The study, taken as a whole, reports: The study dropped some indistinguishable V segments, TRBV6-2 and TRBV6-3 among them.

The V end was cut by 4 bases, the J end by 5 bases, with 14 bases between. The CDR3 loop spans 14 amino acids. Per the germline V gene, CDR1 is SGHAT and CDR2 is FQNNGV. Donors in the study were healthy people who gave bone marrow. Likely unrecorded immune exposures existed in these nominally healthy donors. This clone was detected only a few times. Its specificity is not known. The source material was PBMCs. This receptor was taken from a man aged 45-65 years in good health and CMV-seropositive. The rearrangement uses TRBV11-2 and TRBJ1-1, with D hard to call. The CDR3 loop is CASSSLYPDTEAFF. In DNA, the CDR3 is TGTGCCAGCAGCTCCCTATACCCCGATACTGAAGCTTTCTTT.